The rows below give T cell receptor beta chains drawn from one sample of a study of blood T cell repertoires in COVID-19. Profiled with immunoSEQ multiplex PCR; TCRdb holds only in-frame clones, not every one. The data hold fewer than 45,000 clones, with nearly 90% observed a single time. The sequenced sample consisted of peripheral blood. The receptors stem from a man aged 55 to 70 with active or convalescent COVID-19. Both conserved end residues are part of each CDR3. Each record gives: CDR3 protein, V gene, D gene, J gene, CDR3 length. A D gene is named only where the DNA matches it firmly.

CDR3 protein: CASSYSTQGNSPLHF; V gene: TRBV6-5; D gene: NA; J gene: TRBJ1-6; CDR3 length: 15
CDR3 protein: CASIPGVDGNEQFF; V gene: TRBV28; D gene: NA; J gene: TRBJ2-1; CDR3 length: 14
CDR3 protein: CASSSGGGTEAFF; V gene: TRBV7-9; D gene: NA; J gene: TRBJ1-1; CDR3 length: 13
CDR3 protein: CASRSNSGDTQYF; V gene: TRBV6-6; D gene: NA; J gene: TRBJ2-3; CDR3 length: 13
CDR3 protein: CASSLVQPPSGRGTYEQYF; V gene: TRBV7-9; D gene: TRBD2; J gene: TRBJ2-7; CDR3 length: 19
CDR3 protein: CASSIVGRKRESSAGELFF; V gene: TRBV7-9; D gene: TRBD2; J gene: TRBJ2-2; CDR3 length: 19
CDR3 protein: CASSFHRELGAFF; V gene: TRBV7-2; D gene: NA; J gene: TRBJ1-1; CDR3 length: 13
CDR3 protein: CASSTDRERLRYGYTF; V gene: TRBV19; D gene: TRBD1; J gene: TRBJ1-2; CDR3 length: 16
CDR3 protein: CASERGSTGANVLTF; V gene: TRBV28; D gene: NA; J gene: TRBJ2-6; CDR3 length: 15
CDR3 protein: CASSILQGVGSPLHF; V gene: TRBV2; D gene: NA; J gene: TRBJ1-6; CDR3 length: 15
CDR3 protein: CASSRDTNTEAFF; V gene: TRBV6-5; D gene: NA; J gene: TRBJ1-1; CDR3 length: 13
CDR3 protein: CASKFGGIGEKLFF; V gene: TRBV28; D gene: NA; J gene: TRBJ1-4; CDR3 length: 14
CDR3 protein: CASSQVVPKETQYF; V gene: TRBV3-1/TRBV3-2; D gene: NA; J gene: TRBJ2-5; CDR3 length: 14
CDR3 protein: CAISNLEGGTYNEQFF; V gene: TRBV10-3; D gene: NA; J gene: TRBJ2-1; CDR3 length: 16
CDR3 protein: CASSPTGGKDTQYF; V gene: TRBV18; D gene: TRBD1; J gene: TRBJ2-3; CDR3 length: 14
CDR3 protein: CASSQGAEAFF; V gene: TRBV6-2/TRBV6-3; D gene: TRBD1; J gene: TRBJ1-1; CDR3 length: 11
CDR3 protein: CASSGQGRFQPQHF; V gene: TRBV6-5; D gene: TRBD1; J gene: TRBJ1-5; CDR3 length: 14
CDR3 protein: CASSSLAPGGELFF; V gene: TRBV5-4; D gene: NA; J gene: TRBJ2-2; CDR3 length: 14
CDR3 protein: CASSLWRELDTQYF; V gene: TRBV11-2; D gene: TRBD2; J gene: TRBJ2-3; CDR3 length: 14
CDR3 protein: CAITPSGRGRETQYF; V gene: TRBV28; D gene: TRBD2; J gene: TRBJ2-5; CDR3 length: 15
CDR3 protein: CASSDRGLNSYEQYF; V gene: TRBV2; D gene: TRBD1; J gene: TRBJ2-7; CDR3 length: 15
CDR3 protein: CASSVLLYTGGRFKRSGQYF; V gene: TRBV28; D gene: TRBD1; J gene: TRBJ2-7; CDR3 length: 20
CDR3 protein: CASSRQGQETQYF; V gene: TRBV19; D gene: NA; J gene: TRBJ2-5; CDR3 length: 13
CDR3 protein: CASSLLGGDTQYF; V gene: TRBV12-3/TRBV12-4; D gene: NA; J gene: TRBJ2-3; CDR3 length: 13
CDR3 protein: CASSQQNVAERPHEQYF; V gene: TRBV4-1; D gene: NA; J gene: TRBJ2-7; CDR3 length: 17
CDR3 protein: CASREDRGLAPLHF; V gene: TRBV25-1; D gene: TRBD1; J gene: TRBJ1-6; CDR3 length: 14
CDR3 protein: CASSPGGYEQYF; V gene: TRBV7-8; D gene: TRBD2; J gene: TRBJ2-7; CDR3 length: 12
CDR3 protein: CASSLTGYGEQYF; V gene: TRBV7-9; D gene: NA; J gene: TRBJ2-7; CDR3 length: 13
CDR3 protein: CASSENGVGGSGYTF; V gene: TRBV2; D gene: TRBD1; J gene: TRBJ1-2; CDR3 length: 15
CDR3 protein: CASSPGVWAGNTEAFF; V gene: TRBV5-1; D gene: NA; J gene: TRBJ1-1; CDR3 length: 16
CDR3 protein: CAISESTEAFF; V gene: TRBV10-3; D gene: NA; J gene: TRBJ1-1; CDR3 length: 11
CDR3 protein: CASRIRGRWTGELFF; V gene: TRBV5-6; D gene: TRBD1; J gene: TRBJ2-2; CDR3 length: 15
CDR3 protein: CASSVASQTNEKLFF; V gene: TRBV9; D gene: NA; J gene: TRBJ1-4; CDR3 length: 15
CDR3 protein: CASSLSGSIYEQFF; V gene: TRBV5-1; D gene: TRBD2; J gene: TRBJ2-1; CDR3 length: 14
CDR3 protein: CASRLPQGEASNQPQHF; V gene: TRBV2; D gene: TRBD1; J gene: TRBJ1-5; CDR3 length: 17
CDR3 protein: CASSQSKTAIGYTF; V gene: TRBV16; D gene: NA; J gene: TRBJ1-2; CDR3 length: 14
CDR3 protein: CASSPLTGEQFF; V gene: TRBV27; D gene: NA; J gene: TRBJ2-1; CDR3 length: 12
CDR3 protein: CASTLGGQGAPTHEQYF; V gene: TRBV3-1/TRBV3-2; D gene: TRBD1; J gene: TRBJ2-7; CDR3 length: 17
CDR3 protein: CASSEAGLRVGEKLFF; V gene: TRBV2; D gene: NA; J gene: TRBJ1-4; CDR3 length: 16
CDR3 protein: CASSEEGAVFF; V gene: TRBV6-1; D gene: NA; J gene: TRBJ1-4; CDR3 length: 11
CDR3 protein: CASSSNRQGGVTGELFF; V gene: TRBV5-1; D gene: TRBD1; J gene: TRBJ2-2; CDR3 length: 17
CDR3 protein: CASSPRFGQGAEKLFF; V gene: TRBV7-8; D gene: TRBD1; J gene: TRBJ1-4; CDR3 length: 16
CDR3 protein: CASSNLTRLADTGELFF; V gene: TRBV21-1; D gene: NA; J gene: TRBJ2-2; CDR3 length: 17
CDR3 protein: CASTKGLAGQETQYF; V gene: TRBV28; D gene: TRBD2; J gene: TRBJ2-5; CDR3 length: 15
CDR3 protein: CASTSGGTSLYGYTF; V gene: TRBV28; D gene: NA; J gene: TRBJ1-2; CDR3 length: 15
CDR3 protein: CASSYLDRDYTGELFF; V gene: TRBV5-1; D gene: TRBD1; J gene: TRBJ2-2; CDR3 length: 16
CDR3 protein: CASSLGHRELFETQYF; V gene: TRBV7-2; D gene: NA; J gene: TRBJ2-5; CDR3 length: 16
CDR3 protein: CASSRMTAAGAEAFF; V gene: TRBV18; D gene: NA; J gene: TRBJ1-1; CDR3 length: 15
CDR3 protein: CASSPGVRHTDTQYF; V gene: TRBV19; D gene: NA; J gene: TRBJ2-3; CDR3 length: 15
CDR3 protein: CAREESKNIQYF; V gene: TRBV28; D gene: NA; J gene: TRBJ2-4; CDR3 length: 12
CDR3 protein: CASSLDRVGIQYF; V gene: TRBV5-1; D gene: NA; J gene: TRBJ2-4; CDR3 length: 13
CDR3 protein: CASSLSANSGANVLTF; V gene: TRBV11-2; D gene: NA; J gene: TRBJ2-6; CDR3 length: 16
CDR3 protein: CASSPGGSGANVLTF; V gene: TRBV18; D gene: NA; J gene: TRBJ2-6; CDR3 length: 15